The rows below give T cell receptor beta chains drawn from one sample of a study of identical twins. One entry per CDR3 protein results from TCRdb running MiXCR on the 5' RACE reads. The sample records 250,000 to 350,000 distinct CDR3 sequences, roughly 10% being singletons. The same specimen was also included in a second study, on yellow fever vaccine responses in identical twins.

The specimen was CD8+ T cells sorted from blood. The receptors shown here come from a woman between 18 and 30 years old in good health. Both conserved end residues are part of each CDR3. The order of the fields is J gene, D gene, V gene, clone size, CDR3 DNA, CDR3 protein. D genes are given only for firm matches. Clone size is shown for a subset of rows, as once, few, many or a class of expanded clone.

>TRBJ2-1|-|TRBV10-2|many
TGCGCCAGCAGTGAGGCAGACTCCTACAATGAGCAGTTCTTC
CASSEADSYNEQFF
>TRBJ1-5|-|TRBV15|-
TGTAGCAATCAGCCCCAGCATTTT
CSNQPQHF
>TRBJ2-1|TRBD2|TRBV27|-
TGTGCCAGCAGCCCGACACTAGCGGCTTACAATGAGCAGTTCTTC
CASSPTLAAYNEQFF
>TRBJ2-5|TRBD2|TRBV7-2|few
TGTGCCAGCAGCGCCTTAGCGGGGGGACTCTTCCAAGAGACCCAGTACTTC
CASSALAGGLFQETQYF
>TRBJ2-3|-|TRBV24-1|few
TGTGCCACCAGCGGGGTGCGCAGGGGCGGTGATACGCAGTATTTT
CATSGVRRGGDTQYF
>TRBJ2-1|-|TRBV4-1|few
TGCGCCAGCAGCCAAGTTGAGGTAGGCGGACTACACCCAGGGCGAAACAATGAGCAGTTCTTC
CASSQVEVGGLHPGRNNEQFF
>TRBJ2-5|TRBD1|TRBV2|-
TGTGCCGGACGACAGGGCAAGAGGGAGACCCAGTACTTC
CAGRQGKRETQYF
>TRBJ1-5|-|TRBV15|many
TGTGCCACCAGCAGAGATCAATTGGGGGAAAATCAGCCCCAGCATTTT
CATSRDQLGENQPQHF
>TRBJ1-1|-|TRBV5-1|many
TGCGCCAGCAGCTTCGAAGGTGGGGCTGAAGCTTTCTTT
CASSFEGGAEAFF
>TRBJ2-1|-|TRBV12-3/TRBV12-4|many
TGTGCCAGCAGAATAGTGGGGGGCTCCTACAATGAGCAGTTCTTC
CASRIVGGSYNEQFF
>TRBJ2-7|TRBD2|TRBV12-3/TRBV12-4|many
TGTGCCAGCAGCTCTTCGCAGGGACTAGCGGATCACGAGCAGTACTTC
CASSSSQGLADHEQYF
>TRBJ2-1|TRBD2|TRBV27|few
TGTGCCAGCAGTTTTGAGGCGGGGGGATACAATGAGCAGTTCTTC
CASSFEAGGYNEQFF
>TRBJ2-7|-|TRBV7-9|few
TGTGCCAGCAGTCACGTTTCCACCTACGAGCAGTACTTC
CASSHVSTYEQYF
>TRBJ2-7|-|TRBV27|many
TGTGCCAGCAGTTTATCGAAGCGACAGGACTACGAGCAGTACTTC
CASSLSKRQDYEQYF
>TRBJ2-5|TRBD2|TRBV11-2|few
TGTGCCAGCAGCCCCTCGCTGACTAGCGGGAGGGCCAGGGAGACCCAGTACTTC
CASSPSLTSGRARETQYF
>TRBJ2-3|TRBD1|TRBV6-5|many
TGTGCCAGCAGTTTCGCCCCTCCGGGACAGGGCACAGATACGCAGTATTTT
CASSFAPPGQGTDTQYF
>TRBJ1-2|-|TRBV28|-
TGTGCCAGCAGTTTCGGCAGTGGGACCTCCAGAGGCTATGGCTACACCTTC
CASSFGSGTSRGYGYTF
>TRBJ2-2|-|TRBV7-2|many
TGTGCCAGCAGCTTATGGCCAGTCAACACCGGGGAGCTGTTTTTT
CASSLWPVNTGELFF
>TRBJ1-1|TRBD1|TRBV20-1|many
TGCAGTGCTGCATATCTTAAAATTGGACAGGGGAACTCTGAAGCTTTCTTT
CSAAYLKIGQGNSEAFF
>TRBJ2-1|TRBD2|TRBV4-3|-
TGCGCCAGCAGCCAAGATTTCGGACTAGCGGCCAATGAGCAGTTCTTC
CASSQDFGLAANEQFF
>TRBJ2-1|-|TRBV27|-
TGTGCCAGCAGTTTTTATGGACTGGGCTACAATGAGCAGTTCTTC
CASSFYGLGYNEQFF
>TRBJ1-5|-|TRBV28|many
TGTGCCAGCAGTTTTTCAGTTAGTTATAGCAATCAGCCCCAGCATTTT
CASSFSVSYSNQPQHF
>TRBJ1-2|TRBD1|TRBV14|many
TGTGCCAGCAGCCAGACAGGGGCGGACTATGGCTACACCTTC
CASSQTGADYGYTF
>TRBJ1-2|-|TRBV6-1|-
TGTGCCAGCACCATCTCCCTGCTGGGGGGAAACTACTATGGCTACACCTTC
CASTISLLGGNYYGYTF
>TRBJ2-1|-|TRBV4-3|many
TGCGCCAGCAGCCAAGATATTACTAGGCTACCGAGAGACAATGAGCAGTTCTTC
CASSQDITRLPRDNEQFF
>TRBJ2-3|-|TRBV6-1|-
TGTGCCAGCAGCCTACCCCGGGATCCTCCAGATACGCAGTATTTT
CASSLPRDPPDTQYF
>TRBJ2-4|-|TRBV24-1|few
TGTGCCACCAGTGATTTGCAGCAGGGCATTCAGTACTTC
CATSDLQQGIQYF
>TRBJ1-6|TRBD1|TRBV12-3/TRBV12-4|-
TGTGCCAGCAGTGAAACAGGGGAGCGAGAGGCCCTCCACTTT
CASSETGEREALHF
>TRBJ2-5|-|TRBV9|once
TGTGCCAGCAGCGAGGGGACAACCTCCTACCAAGAGACCCAGTACTTC
CASSEGTTSYQETQYF